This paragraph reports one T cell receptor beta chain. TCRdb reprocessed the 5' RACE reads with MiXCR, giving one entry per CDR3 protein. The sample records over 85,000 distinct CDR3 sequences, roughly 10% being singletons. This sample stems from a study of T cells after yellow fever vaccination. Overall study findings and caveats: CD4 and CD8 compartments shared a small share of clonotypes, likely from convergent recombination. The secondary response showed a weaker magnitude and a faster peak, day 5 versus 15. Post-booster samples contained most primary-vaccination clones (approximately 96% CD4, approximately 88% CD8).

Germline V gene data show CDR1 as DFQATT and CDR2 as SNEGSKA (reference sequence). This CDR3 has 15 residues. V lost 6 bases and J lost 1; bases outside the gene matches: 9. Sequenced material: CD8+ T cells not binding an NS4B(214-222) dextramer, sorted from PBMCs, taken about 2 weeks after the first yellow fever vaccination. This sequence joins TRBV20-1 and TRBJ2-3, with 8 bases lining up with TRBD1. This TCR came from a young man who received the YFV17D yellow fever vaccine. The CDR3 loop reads CSALRTGSRTDTQYF. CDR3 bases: TGCAGTGCCCTCCGGACAGGGTCCCGCACAGATACGCAGTATTTT.